This TCR beta chain emerged from a study of T cell repertoires in cytomegalovirus infection. Overall study context: It can be stated that public TCR beta signatures indicated CMV infection as well as a matching HLA type.

Germline lookup yields CDR1 SGHTA and CDR2 FQGNSA. Trimming removed 0 bases at V and 7 bases at J, with 6 bases between. The CDR3 totals 12 residues. This clonotype occurred many times. Its specificity is unknown. TCRdb processed the reads anew with MiXCR; each CDR3 protein has one entry. The data contain about 24,000 distinct CDR3 sequences, 20% to 25% of them seen just once; the ten biggest clones take up roughly nine tenths. This clonotype was obtained from a human donor in good health (CMV status not recorded). Some clones in this sample may be carry-over from other donors' samples. The sample here was CD8+ T cells from cultured PBMCs, taken from culture after CMV antigen stimulation. The rearrangement joins TRBV7-2 to TRBJ1-1, with unresolved D. The CDR3 coding sequence is TGTGCCAGCAGCTTAGCGCCTGGTGAAGCTTTCTTT. Residues: CASSLAPGEAFF.